These 31 T cell receptor beta chains were all obtained from the same sample, sequenced in a study of shared clonotypes between healthy human individuals. Generated by immunoSEQ multiplex PCR, the TCRdb table keeps only in-frame clones and is missing some. The sample yields 2 million to 2.5 million clones, approximately 95% seen once. The sequenced material came from naive CD4+ T cells from PBMCs. As for subset: CD45RA+ positively selected. Receptors originate from a young man in good health. Some clones in this sample may be carry-over from other donors' samples.

The J gene is TRBJ1-4, the V gene TRBV15, with 9 bases fitting TRBD1. The junction had 4 bases not matched to a gene; V was cut back by 0 bases and J by 5 bases. Germline V gene lookup returns CDR1 LNHNV and CDR2 YYDKDF (reference sequence). The length of the CDR3 is 16 residues. For the CDR3, the DNA is TGTGCCACCAGCAGAGATCCGGGACAGGGAAATGAAAAACTGTTTTTT. Translating it yields CATSRDPGQGNEKLFF.

The gene calls are TRBV30 and TRBJ1-2; unclear D gene. V was pared by 3 bases and J by 13 bases, with 15 bases between. This CDR3 has 11 residues. Germline lookup yields CDR1 GTSNPN and CDR2 SVGIG (reference sequence). The CDR3 DNA reads as TGTGCCTGGAGCCGAATGTTTTTGCTCACCTTC. Residues: CAWSRMFLLTF.

In this sample, this clone turned up once. The genes are TRBV7-8 and TRBJ1-2; TRBD1 matches at 7 bases. This CDR3 is built from 14 residues. Germline CDR1 reads SGHVS; CDR2 reads FQNEAQ. V gave up 1 base and J gave up 7 bases; unmatched junction bases: 6. CDR3 nucleotides: TGTGCCAGCAGCTTAGGACAGGGCATCCGTGGCTACACCTTC. Translated: CASSLGQGIRGYTF.

The rearrangement links TRBV30 to TRBJ2-5, with a tentative D call TRBD1 (5 bases). TRBJ2-7 matches the DNA end more closely, so the J call is doubtful. Looked up from germline, CDR1 is GTSNPN and CDR2 is SVGIG (reference sequence). The CDR3 loop spans 16 amino acids. The chain's CDR3 is CAWSGPRLDKGHEQYF. The CDR3 bases are TGTGCCTGGAGTGGACCCCGTTTGGACAAGGGGCACGAGCAGTACTTC.

The chain joins TRBV7-2 to TRBJ1-2, with D possibly matching TRBD1 (6 bases). The V end lost 7 bases, the J end lost 4 bases, and 19 bases lay between the germline ends. From germline, CDR1 is SGHTA and CDR2 FQGNSA. The CDR3 contains 15 residues. The CDR3 DNA follows: TGTGCCAGCACCCCTCAACAGGGCACCCGCTATGGCTACACCTTC. Protein: CASTPQQGTRYGYTF.

The gene calls are TRBV28 and TRBJ1-3; 8 nucleotides agree with TRBD1. J lost 4 bases, V lost 2 bases, and 10 bases had no gene match. CDR3 length: 17 residues. From germline, CDR1 is MDHEN and CDR2 SYDVKM. CDR3 nucleotides: TGTGCCAGCAGTTTAACGCCGCAGGGGGCAAGGGGAAACACCATATATTTT. This gives the protein CASSLTPQGARGNTIYF.

This clone was found once. This rearrangement joins TRBV11-1 to TRBJ2-7, with no clear D. CDR3 length equals 14 residues. Trimming stripped 7 bases from V and 0 bases from J, with 13 bases between. Germline assignment: CDR1 SGHAT and CDR2 FQDESV (reference sequence). As DNA, the CDR3 is TGTGCCAGCACTCGCGGACCCAACTCCTACGAGCAGTACTTC. Translating it yields CASTRGPNSYEQYF. Supplemented by reference TRBV11-1 and TRBJ2-7, the full variable domain reads EAEVAQSPRYKITEKSQAVAFWCDPISGHATLYWYRQILGQGPELLVQFQDESVVDDSQLPKDRFSAERLKGVDSTLKIQPAELGDSAMYLCASTRGPNSYEQYFGPGTRLTVT.

This chain joins TRBV9 and TRBJ1-2, with D possibly TRBD1 on 5 matching bases. Germline V gives CDR1 SGDLS, CDR2 YYNGEE. Trimming stripped 5 bases from V and 8 bases from J, with 19 bases between. This CDR3 is 14 amino acids long. CDR3 protein: CASSGTGSWGGYTF. Here the CDR3 DNA reads TGTGCCAGCAGTGGGACGGGTAGTTGGGGCGGCTACACCTTC.

The CDR3 DNA is TGCAGCGCGACTAGCGGGAGGGGCAACGAGCAGTACTTC. Its translation is CSATSGRGNEQYF. The rearrangement uses TRBV29-1 and TRBJ2-7, with 14 positions matching TRBD2. Germline V lookup: CDR1 SQVTM, CDR2 ANQGSEA. The CDR3 runs to 13 residues. The V gene end was trimmed by 7 bases and the J gene end by 5 bases; junction bases not matched to a gene: 4.

The V and J genes are TRBV7-2 and TRBJ1-3; TRBD1 agrees at 7 bases. Germline V gene data show CDR1 as SGHTA and CDR2 as FQGNSA. J was trimmed by 2 bases and V by 1 base; bases with no gene match: 2. This CDR3 is 15 amino acids long. The CDR3 reads CASSLDRGPGNTIYF. In DNA form, the CDR3 reads TGTGCCAGCAGCTTAGACAGGGGCCCTGGAAACACCATATATTTT.

For this clone: One end of the junction fails to match germline, which may point to a read error. The chain recombines TRBV27 with TRBJ2-7; the D is unclear. The germline V gene has CDR1 MNHEY and CDR2 SMNVEV (reference sequence). The CDR3 runs 10 residues. This CDR3 reads CATCGVSAAF. In nucleotides, the CDR3 is TGTGCCACCTGTGGGGTGTCGGCCGCCTTC.

The chain combines TRBV23-1 with TRBJ1-1, with D unclear. TRBV23-1 is identified as an open reading frame with a role that is uncertain. V was pared by 0 bases and J by 6 bases, with 11 bases between. The CDR3 runs to 14 residues. In nucleotides, the CDR3 is TGCGCCAGCAGTCAATCCTGGAAGAAGGCTGAAGCTTTCTTT. Amino acid sequence: CASSQSWKKAEAFF.

Regarding this clone: Other DNA sequences in this specimen translate into the identical CDR3. The rearrangement uses TRBV9 and TRBJ2-1; the D gene is possibly TRBD2 (6 bases). The V end lost 3 bases, the J end lost 4 bases, and 11 bases lay between the germline ends. The germline V gene has CDR1 SGDLS and CDR2 YYNGEE. The CDR3 length is 14 residues. The CDR3 coding sequence is TGTGCCAGCAGCGCACGGGACTTTTACAATGAGCAGTTCTTC. As protein: CASSARDFYNEQFF.

This sequence joins TRBV29-1 and TRBJ2-3; tentatively, D is TRBD2 (6 bases). This CDR3 contains 14 residues. V was trimmed by 1 base and J by 0 bases, leaving 8 bases between them. Germline V gene sequence: CDR1 SQVTM, CDR2 ANQGSEA. The CDR3 DNA is TGCAGCGTTGAAGGCGGGACGAGCACAGATACGCAGTATTTT. Protein sequence: CSVEGGTSTDTQYF.

In its sample, this clone was seen once. This chain joins TRBV7-6 and TRBJ2-2, with a possible D match to TRBD2 (7 bases). This CDR3 has 16 amino acids. Trimming removed 4 bases from V and 1 base from J, with 13 bases in between. Germline-derived CDR1 and CDR2 are SGHVS and FNYEAQ. CDR3 bases: TGTGCCAGCAGCTCATACAGGGAGGGGAACACCGGGGAGCTGTTTTTT. This gives the protein CASSSYREGNTGELFF.

The rearrangement links TRBV6-1 to TRBJ2-6, with a tentative D call TRBD1 (5 bases). V dropped 3 bases and J dropped 2 bases, with 11 bases sitting between them. In germline, CDR1 is MNHNS, CDR2 SASEGT. This CDR3 region has 16 residues. The CDR3 DNA follows: TGTGCCAGCAGTGAGCCCAGGGCGACTGGGGCCAACGTCCTGACTTTC. It translates to CASSEPRATGANVLTF.

This chain uses TRBV4-3 with TRBJ2-6; D unclear. The V end was cut by 2 bases, the J end by 2 bases, with 4 bases between. Germline V gene lookup returns CDR1 LGHNA and CDR2 YSLEER. This CDR3 has 14 residues. The CDR3 DNA reads as TGCGCCAGCAGCCAACCAGCTGGGGCCAACGTCCTGACTTTC. Its translation is CASSQPAGANVLTF.

The rearrangement uses TRBV25-1 and TRBJ1-1; weak D call: TRBD1 (6 bases). The CDR3 covers 15 residues. Germline loops: CDR1 MGHDK, CDR2 SYGVNS. V was pared by 3 bases and J by 5 bases, with 16 bases between. Written as DNA, the CDR3 is TGTGCCAGCAGTGATTACAGGGAAGGAAATACTGAAGCTTTCTTT. Translating gives CASSDYREGNTEAFF.

V is TRBV6-1 and J is TRBJ1-5; TRBD1 might be the D (5 bases). The V end was cut by 10 bases, the J end by 4 bases, with 14 bases between. The CDR3 is 13 residues long. Germline-derived CDR1 and CDR2 are MNHNS and SASEGT. DNA of the CDR3: TGTGCCACCATCCGGGACTTTAATCAGCCCCAGCATTTT. Translating gives CATIRDFNQPQHF.

The CDR3 nucleotides are TGTGCCAGCAGCTCGGGGCGGGGTGAGCAGTTCTTC. Encoded protein: CASSSGRGEQFF. The chain has TRBV7-6 and TRBJ2-1, with a tentative D call TRBD2 (6 bases). This CDR3 is 12 amino acids long. Trimming cost V 4 bases and J 9 bases, with 10 bases left between them. Germline values: CDR1 SGHVS, CDR2 FNYEAQ. The entire variable domain, with the rest obtained from reference TRBV7-6 and TRBJ2-1, is as follows: GAGVSQSPRYKVTKRGQDVALRCDPISGHVSLYWYRQALGQGPEFLTYFNYEAQQDKSGLPNDRFSAERPEGSISTLTIQRTEQRDSAMYRCASSSGRGEQFFGPGTRLTVL.

This chain links TRBV9 with TRBJ1-1; no clear D gene. CDR1 and CDR2 (germline): SGDLS, YYNGEE. V was cut by 4 bases and J by 5 bases, with 21 bases left in between. The CDR3 is 16 residues long. The CDR3 spells CASSLQREAGRTEAFF. CDR3 coding DNA: TGTGCCAGCAGCCTCCAGAGGGAGGCCGGGCGGACTGAAGCTTTCTTT.

The J gene is TRBJ2-7, the V gene TRBV7-2; possibly TRBD1 for D (6 bases). Germline CDR1 and CDR2: SGHTA and FQGNSA. This CDR3 region has 15 residues. V lost 5 bases and J 6 bases, leaving 20 bases between the germline ends. The CDR3 coding sequence is TGTGCCAGCAGCGAATGGGCAGGGGCGTTTCTCGAGCAGTACTTC. Translated, it gives CASSEWAGAFLEQYF. The full variable domain, with the rest looked up from reference TRBV7-2 and TRBJ2-7, is GAGVSQSPSNKVTEKGKDVELRCDPISGHTALYWYRQSLGQGLEFLIYFQGNSAPDKSGLPSDRFSAERTGGSVSTLTIQRTQQEDSAVYLCASSEWAGAFLEQYFGPGTRLTVT.

Here the CDR3 DNA reads TGCGCCAGCAGCTTGGCCAGGGACAGCTTTTCCGATGAGCAGTTCTTC. Translated, it gives CASSLARDSFSDEQFF. This chain uses TRBV5-1 with TRBJ2-1; 7 positions agree with TRBD1. The ends lost 0 bases at V and 8 bases at J; junction bases unmatched: 11. Germline assignment: CDR1 SGHRS and CDR2 YFSETQ. The CDR3 extends over 16 amino acids.

This clone was seen just once. The V call is TRBV2, the J call TRBJ1-1; perhaps TRBD1 as D (6 bases). Germline-derived CDR1 and CDR2 are SNHLY and FYNNEI. V was clipped by 5 bases and J by 8 bases, with 18 bases between them. The CDR3 totals 14 residues. The CDR3: CASSFPQGFEEAFF. The CDR3 DNA follows: TGTGCCAGCAGTTTTCCTCAGGGGTTTGAAGAAGCTTTCTTT.

V is TRBV28 and J is TRBJ2-7; 9 bases are shared with TRBD2. The CDR3 loop spans 15 amino acids. Germline V gene sequence: CDR1 MDHEN, CDR2 SYDVKM. The V and J ends lost 5 bases and 0 bases, in that order; junction bases with no gene match: 5. CDR3 coding DNA: TGTGCCAGCAGTAGGCCTAGCGGGGTCTCCTACGAGCAGTACTTC. Translation gives CASSRPSGVSYEQYF. Full variable domain (outside the CDR3, taken from reference TRBV28 and TRBJ2-7): DVKVTQSSRYLVKRTGEKVFLECVQDMDHENMFWYRQDPGLGLRLIYFSYDVKMKEKGDIPEGYSVSREKKERFSLILESASTNQTSMYLCASSRPSGVSYEQYFGPGTRLTVT.

The chain employs TRBV13 and TRBJ2-7; D is undetermined. Deletions cut 5 bases from V and 6 bases from J, with 17 bases between. Germline CDR1 and CDR2: PRHDT and FYEKMQ (reference sequence). The CDR3 loop spans 14 amino acids. The CDR3 region has the DNA TGTGCCAGCAGCCGCCCTATTACAAGTGCCGAGCAGTACTTC. Its protein is CASSRPITSAEQYF.

CDR3 residues: CATHPGNGDTGELFF. In DNA, the CDR3 is TGTGCCACCCACCCGGGGAACGGCGACACCGGGGAGCTGTTTTTT. The chain carries TRBV5-4 and TRBJ2-2, with a possible D match to TRBD2 (5 bases). Germline lookup yields CDR1 SGHNT and CDR2 YYREEE (reference sequence). The CDR3 extends over 15 amino acids. Trimming shortened V by 9 bases and J by 3 bases, and 18 bases separated the two germline ends. The full variable domain, with the rest looked up from reference TRBV5-4 and TRBJ2-2, is ETGVTQSPTHLIKTRGQQVTLRCSSQSGHNTVSWYQQALGQGPQFIFQYYREEENGRGNFPPRFSGLQFPNYSSELNVNALELDDSALYLCATHPGNGDTGELFFGEGSRLTVL.

Turning to this clone: The sample has other DNA sequences that encode this CDR3 too. The V call is TRBV9, the J call TRBJ1-4; D is unclear. The germline CDR1 and CDR2 sequences are SGDLS and YYNGEE. This CDR3 region has 13 residues. Trimming stripped 1 base from V and 7 bases from J, with 8 bases between. CDR3 in DNA: TGTGCCAGCAGCGTAAGGGCGGGTGAAAAACTGTTTTTT. Translated: CASSVRAGEKLFF. Complete variable domain (other parts from reference TRBV9 and TRBJ1-4): DSGVTQTPKHLITATGQRVTLRCSPRSGDLSVYWYQQSLDQGLQFLIQYYNGEERAKGNILERFSAQQFPDLHSELNLSSLELGDSALYFCASSVRAGEKLFFGSGTQLSVL.

The chain combines TRBV30 with TRBJ1-6; 7 bases match TRBD1. J lost 4 bases, V lost 4 bases, and 1 base had no gene match. This CDR3 is 13 amino acids long. The germline CDR1 and CDR2 sequences are GTSNPN and SVGIG (reference sequence). CDR3 sequence (DNA): TGTGCCTGGACAGGGGGTTATAATTCACCCCTCCACTTT. Its translation is CAWTGGYNSPLHF.

J is TRBJ2-1 and V is TRBV5-4; 8 nucleotides line up with TRBD2. The CDR3 covers 15 residues. Germline CDR1 SGHNT, CDR2 YYREEE (reference sequence). With 4 bases clipped from V and 1 base from J, the junction kept 4 bases outside the gene matches. The CDR3 nucleotides are TGTGCCAGCAGCCCACTAGCGGTATCCTACAATGAGCAGTTCTTC. Its protein is CASSPLAVSYNEQFF.

This clone was observed a single time. The V call is TRBV5-4, the J call TRBJ1-5, with 10 positions matching TRBD1. V was pared by 4 bases and J by 9 bases, with 10 bases of the junction left unmatched. The CDR3 is made up of 15 amino acids. Germline CDR1 and CDR2: SGHNT and YYREEE (reference sequence). The CDR3 bases are TGTGCCAGCAGCCCCGGGACAGGGGAGGATCGGCCCCAGCATTTT. This sequence encodes CASSPGTGEDRPQHF.